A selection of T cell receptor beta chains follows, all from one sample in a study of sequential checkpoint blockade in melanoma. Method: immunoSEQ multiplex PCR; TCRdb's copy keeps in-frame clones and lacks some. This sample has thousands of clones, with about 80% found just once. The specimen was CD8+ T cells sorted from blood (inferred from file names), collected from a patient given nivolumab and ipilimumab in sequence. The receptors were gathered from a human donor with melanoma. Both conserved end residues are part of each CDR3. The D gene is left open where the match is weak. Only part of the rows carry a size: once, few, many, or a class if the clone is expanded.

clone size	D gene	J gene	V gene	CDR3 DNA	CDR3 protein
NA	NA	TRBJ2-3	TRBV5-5	TGTGCCAGCAGCACCCTAGGGGGTGTCACAGATACGCAGTATTTT	CASSTLGGVTDTQYF
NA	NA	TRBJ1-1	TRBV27	TGTGCCAGCAGTCAAACAAACCTTCCGGGGACTGAAGCTTTCTTT	CASSQTNLPGTEAFF
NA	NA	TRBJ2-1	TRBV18	TGTGCCAGCTCACTGTTGGGGGGCAATGAGCAGTTCTTC	CASSLLGGNEQFF
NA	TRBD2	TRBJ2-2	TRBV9	TGTGCCAGCAGCGTAGTCAGCGGGGGGGCCGGAGAGCTGTTTTTT	CASSVVSGGAGELFF
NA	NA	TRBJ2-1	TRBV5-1	TGCGCCAGCTGCCAGCGGGCCTCCTACAATGAGCAGTTCTTC	CASCQRASYNEQFF
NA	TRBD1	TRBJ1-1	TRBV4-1	TGCGCCAGCAGCGCTCGACAGGGGATTGAAGCTTTCTTT	CASSARQGIEAFF
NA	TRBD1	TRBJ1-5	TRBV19	TGTGCCAGCAACTACGACCGGGACAGGGGCAATCAGCCCCAGCATTTT	CASNYDRDRGNQPQHF
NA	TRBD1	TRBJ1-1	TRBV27	TGTGCCAGCAGTTTGGAGGGGGCAGGCACTGAAGCTTTCTTT	CASSLEGAGTEAFF
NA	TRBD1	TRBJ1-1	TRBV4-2	TGTGCCAGCAGCCAAGGCGGGACAGGGCATTTGGGCACTGAAGCTTTCTTT	CASSQGGTGHLGTEAFF
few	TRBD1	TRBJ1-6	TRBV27	TGTGCCAGCAGTATGACAGGGCTTCGTTCACCCCTCCACTTT	CASSMTGLRSPLHF
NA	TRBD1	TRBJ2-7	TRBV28	TGTGCCAGCAGTTTCGGGGGGACAGGGGTTGCCTACGAGCAGTACTTC	CASSFGGTGVAYEQYF
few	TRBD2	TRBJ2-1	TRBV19	TGTGCCAGTAGTATAGTTCCTAGCGGTTCAAATGAGCAGTTCTTC	CASSIVPSGSNEQFF
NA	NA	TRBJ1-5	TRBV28	TGTGCCAGCAGTTTGGGGCAGGGCTATCAGCCCCAGCATTTT	CASSLGQGYQPQHF
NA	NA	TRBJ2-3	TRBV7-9	TGTGCCAGCAGCGCGACAGACACCCGCACAGATACGCAGTATTTT	CASSATDTRTDTQYF
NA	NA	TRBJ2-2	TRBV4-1	TGCGCCAGCAGCCAAGATGGATCGACTAAGAACACCGGGGAGCTGTTTTTT	CASSQDGSTKNTGELFF
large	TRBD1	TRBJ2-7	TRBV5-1	TGCGCCAGCGAGAAAGGGGGCGCGTACTTC	CASEKGGAYF
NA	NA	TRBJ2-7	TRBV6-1	TGTGCCAGCAGTGTGCTAGCTCAAACGGGAGAGCAGTACTTC	CASSVLAQTGEQYF
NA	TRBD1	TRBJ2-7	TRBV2	TGTGCCAGCAAACCGGGACAGGGAATTTACGAGCAGTACTTC	CASKPGQGIYEQYF
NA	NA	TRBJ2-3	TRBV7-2	TGTGCCAGCAGCTCGTGGGACTTCACCGCCAGCACAGATACGCAGTATTTT	CASSSWDFTASTDTQYF
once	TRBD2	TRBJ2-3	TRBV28	TGTGCCAGCAGTTTGGTGCGGGAGCGGGCGGATACGCAGTATTTT	CASSLVRERADTQYF
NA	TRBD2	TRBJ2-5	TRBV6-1	TGTGCCGGAAGCACGGAGCGGGGTACGCAAGAGACCCAGTACTTC	CAGSTERGTQETQYF
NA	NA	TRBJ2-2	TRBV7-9	TGTGCCAGCAGCCCTCCCAGGTCCACCGGGGAGCTGTTTTTT	CASSPPRSTGELFF
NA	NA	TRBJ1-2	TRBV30	TGTGCCTGGAGTACAACCGGGACTGAGCATGGCTACACCTTC	CAWSTTGTEHGYTF
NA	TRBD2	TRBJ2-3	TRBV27	TGTGCCAGCAGTTTAAGGACTAGCGGAGTAGCAGATACGCAGTATTTT	CASSLRTSGVADTQYF
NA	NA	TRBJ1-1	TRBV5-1	TGCGCCAGCACCTCGGAGATAACGCGGCCTATGAACACTGAAGCTTTCTTT	CASTSEITRPMNTEAFF
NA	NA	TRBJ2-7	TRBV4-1	TGCGCCAGCAGCCAAGATCACTATTCCTACGAGCAGTACTTC	CASSQDHYSYEQYF
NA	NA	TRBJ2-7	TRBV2	TGTGCCAGCAACCCTTGGAGCGAGAGCTCCTACGAGCAGTACTTC	CASNPWSESSYEQYF
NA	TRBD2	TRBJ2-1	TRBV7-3	TGTGCCAGCAGCTTAGCCGGGACTAGCATCGATGAGCAGTTCTTC	CASSLAGTSIDEQFF
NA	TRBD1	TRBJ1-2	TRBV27	TGTGCCAGCAGTCCATCGACAGGGTATAACTATGGCTACACCTTC	CASSPSTGYNYGYTF
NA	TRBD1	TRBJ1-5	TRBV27	TGTGCCAGCAGTTCCACAGGGGGTCAGCCCCAGCATTTT	CASSSTGGQPQHF
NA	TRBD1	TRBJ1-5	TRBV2	TGTGCCAGCAGCGGGACAGCCGATCGACAGCCCCAGCATTTT	CASSGTADRQPQHF
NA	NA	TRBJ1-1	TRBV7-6	TGTGCCAGCAGCTCGGGACAAATGAGCACTGAAGCTTTCTTT	CASSSGQMSTEAFF
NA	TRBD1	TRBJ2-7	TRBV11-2	TGTGCCAGCAGCTGGACAGGGGGCGAAGGGGACGAGCAGTACTTC	CASSWTGGEGDEQYF
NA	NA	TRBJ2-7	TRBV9	TGTGCCAGCAGCGTATCCGGTGAGGGCTACGAGCAGTACTTC	CASSVSGEGYEQYF
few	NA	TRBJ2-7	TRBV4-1	TGCGCCAGCAGCCAATGGGCGGGGTCCTACGAGCAGTACTTC	CASSQWAGSYEQYF
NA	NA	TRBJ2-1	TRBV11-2	TGTGCCAGCAGCTCATACGGGACTTACAATGAGCAGTTCTTC	CASSSYGTYNEQFF
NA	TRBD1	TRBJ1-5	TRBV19	TGTGCCAGTAAACACCGGGACAGCGGGAATCAGCCCCAGCATTTT	CASKHRDSGNQPQHF
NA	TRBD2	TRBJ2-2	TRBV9	TGTGCCAGCAATAGGGAGGGGTACACCGGGGAGCTGTTTTTT	CASNREGYTGELFF
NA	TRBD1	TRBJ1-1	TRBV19	TGTGCCAGTAGTCTTTACAGGGGGCATACTGAAGCTTTCTTT	CASSLYRGHTEAFF
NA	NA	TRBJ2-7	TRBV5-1	TGCGCCAGCAGCTTTGACAGTTTCGACTACGAGCAGTACTTC	CASSFDSFDYEQYF
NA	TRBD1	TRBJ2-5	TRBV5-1	TGCGCCAGCGGCCTCGTGGGACAGCAAGAGACCCAGTACTTC	CASGLVGQQETQYF
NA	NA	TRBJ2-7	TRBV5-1	TGCGCCAGCAGCTTCCGGACTACCCAGGACGAGCAGTACTTC	CASSFRTTQDEQYF
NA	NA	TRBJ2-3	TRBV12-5	TGTGCTAGTGGCAGTAGCACAGATACGCAGTATTTT	CASGSSTDTQYF
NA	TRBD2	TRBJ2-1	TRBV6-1	TGTGCCAGCAGTGAACCTAGCGTAGCGGGATACTCCTACAATGAGCAGTTCTTC	CASSEPSVAGYSYNEQFF
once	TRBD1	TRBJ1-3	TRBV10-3	TGTGCCATCAGTGGACCCGGGACAGGGGACGGAAACACCATATATTTT	CAISGPGTGDGNTIYF
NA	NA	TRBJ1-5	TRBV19	TGTGCCAGTGGGGGGGGGAGTAATCAGCCCCAGCATTTT	CASGGGSNQPQHF
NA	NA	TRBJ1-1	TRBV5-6	TGTGCCAGCAGCCTACTCAACACTGAAGCTTTCTTT	CASSLLNTEAFF